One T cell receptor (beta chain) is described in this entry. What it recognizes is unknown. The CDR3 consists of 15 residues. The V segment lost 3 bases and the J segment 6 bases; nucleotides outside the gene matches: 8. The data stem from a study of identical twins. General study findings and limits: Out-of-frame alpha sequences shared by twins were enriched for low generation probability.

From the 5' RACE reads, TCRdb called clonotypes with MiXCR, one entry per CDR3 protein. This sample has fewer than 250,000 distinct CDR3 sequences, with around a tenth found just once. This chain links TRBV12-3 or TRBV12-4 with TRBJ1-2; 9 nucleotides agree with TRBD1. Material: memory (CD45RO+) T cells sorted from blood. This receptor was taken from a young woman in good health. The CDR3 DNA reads TGTGCCAGCAGTTTTTCTGGGACAGGGAGGAATGGCTACACCTTC. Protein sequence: CASSFSGTGRNGYTF.